This T cell receptor beta chain was found in a study of T cells in Graves' hyperthyroidism and ophthalmopathy. Study-wide background: The authors collected peripheral blood at initial diagnosis, before any treatment.

TCR beta CDR3 regions were amplified from RNA. Using the HTBI primer set, a first-round RT-PCR was run on the TCR CDR3. Via MiXCR, TCRdb re-called the multiplex PCR reads, giving one row per CDR3 protein. The sample consists of about 640,000 distinct CDR3 sequences, less than 25% of them appearing once. Whole-study findings and limits: Blood samples included most of the expanded thyroid clonotypes exceeding 0.001.

About this clonotype: What it recognizes is unknown.

Ophthalmopathy in the patients scored at least 3 on Clinical Activity Score and at least 4 on NOSPECS grade, lasting under 3 months. Every diagnosis used clinical symptoms, serum thyroxine and TRAb, thyroid ultrasound and orbital computed tomography. Trimming left V 0 bases short and J 3 bases short, with 6 bases between. CDR1 and CDR2 (germline): LNHNV, YYDKDF (reference sequence). The CDR3 loop spans 13 amino acids. The sequence was collected from a man aged 25 to 40 with Graves' ophthalmopathy. The sequencing input was blood. The chain recombines TRBV15 with TRBJ2-7, with unresolved D. CDR3 loop: CATSRDEGYEQYF. Written as DNA, the CDR3 is TGTGCCACCAGCAGAGACGAAGGCTACGAGCAGTACTTC.